The 6 T cell receptor beta chains below come from one sample, sequenced in a study of T cell changes during pregnancy in multiple sclerosis. Sequencing used immunoSEQ multiplex PCR; TCRdb keeps in-frame clones, though not all of them. The sample holds tens of thousands of clones; more than 85% are singletons and the top ten take roughly 5%. The source material was CD8+ T cells from peripheral blood mononuclear cells, sampled before pregnancy. The receptors shown here come from a female donor with multiple sclerosis, enrolled in a pregnancy study.

The chain links TRBV4-1 to TRBJ2-7, with 9 bases identical to TRBD2. CDR1 and CDR2 from the germline V gene are MGHRA and YSYEKL. The CDR3 has 16 amino acids. V lost 0 bases to trimming and J lost 7 bases; unmatched junction nucleotides: 10. CDR3 region: CASSQDVAGAPGEQYF. For the CDR3, the DNA is TGCGCCAGCAGCCAAGACGTAGCGGGGGCGCCGGGAGAGCAGTACTTC.

This clone was seen a few times. This chain connects TRBV6-1 to TRBJ2-7, with 9 positions matching TRBD2. The CDR3 is made up of 13 amino acids. Germline V CDR1 and CDR2: MNHNS, SASEGT. After removal of 8 bases from V and 3 bases from J, the junction contained 5 bases not matched to a gene. The CDR3, as DNA: TGTGCCAGCGGTCTAGCGGGGATCTACGAGCAGTACTTC. Its translation: CASGLAGIYEQYF.

The rearrangement joins TRBV27 to TRBJ2-7, with D uncertain. The CDR3 spans 13 residues. Trimming removed 3 bases from V and 6 bases from J, with 12 bases in between. The germline V gene has CDR1 MNHEY and CDR2 SMNVEV (reference sequence). The CDR3 nucleotides are TGTGCCAGCAGTTTTTCGGCGGAACTCGAGCAGTACTTC. Encoded protein: CASSFSAELEQYF.

V usage is TRBV4-2 and J usage is TRBJ1-1, with unresolved D. This CDR3 has 15 residues. V was shortened by 1 base and J by 2 bases, with 11 bases between the two germline ends. Germline V gene sequence: CDR1 LGHNA, CDR2 YNFKEQ. The CDR3 DNA sequence: TGTGCCAGCAGCCAAGGAGGACTATTCAACACTGAAGCTTTCTTT. Its translation is CASSQGGLFNTEAFF.

The chain combines TRBV27 with TRBJ2-7, with a weak D call TRBD2 (7 bases). The CDR3 totals 15 residues. Germline CDR1 reads MNHEY; CDR2 reads SMNVEV (reference sequence). V was cut by 8 bases and J by 1 base, with 18 bases left in between. CDR3 sequence (DNA): TGTGCCAGCCACTCGTTACAGGGAGGGTCCTACGAGCAGTACTTC. This sequence encodes CASHSLQGGSYEQYF.

V usage is TRBV4-1 and J usage is TRBJ1-1, with 7 bases that match TRBD1. This CDR3 region has 15 residues. Germline lookup yields CDR1 MGHRA and CDR2 YSYEKL. The junction had 2 bases not matched to a gene; V was cut back by 0 bases and J by 1 base. The CDR3 bases are TGCGCCAGCAGCCAAGAAGGACAGGAGAACACTGAAGCTTTCTTT. It translates to CASSQEGQENTEAFF.